This TCR beta chain was recorded in a study of blood T cell repertoires in COVID-19. Study background: Both acute and convalescent COVID-19 samples were obtained from the United States, Italy and Spain. PBMCs, B-cell-depleted T cells, or T cells were the source of the cDNA or gDNA that made up the material.

As originally analysed: Amplification with reference gene primers provided the estimates of nucleated cell counts. The method was immunoSEQ multiplex PCR; TCRdb's version includes in-frame clones alone and lacks a portion of them. That table gives V, J and clone size, and the DNA gave D and trimming. This sample has approximately 180,000 clones, with about 80% found just once. The germline gives CDR1 MNHEY, CDR2 SMNVEV (reference sequence). V lost 5 bases to trimming and J lost 5 bases, with 13 bases between them. The CDR3 loop spans 14 amino acids. This TCR was recovered from a woman aged 70-85 years with acute or convalescent COVID-19. Sequenced material: peripheral blood. The J gene is TRBJ2-1, the V gene TRBV27; possibly TRBD1 for D (6 bases). In DNA form, the CDR3 reads TGTGCCAGCAGTCCAATACAGGGAAACAATGAGCAGTTCTTC. Translated, it gives CASSPIQGNNEQFF.